These T cell receptor beta chains were read from a single sample in a study of post-analysis software for immune sequencing data. MiXCR was run by TCRdb on the PCR reads, yielding one entry per CDR3 protein. The sample consists of roughly 430,000 distinct CDR3 sequences, roughly 38% of them appearing once. Material for sequencing was blood. Receptors originate from a girl aged 2-10 years with multiple sclerosis. The CDR3 runs from the conserved cysteine through the conserved F or W. A D gene is named only where the DNA matches it firmly. The size of a clone is reported for some rows only, either as once, few or many, or as a class for expanded clones.

14	TRBJ1-1	TRBV5-1	TRBD1	NA	TGCGCCAGCAGGTCCGGGACAGAGAACACTGAAGCTTTCTTT	CASRSGTENTEAFF
17	TRBJ2-1	TRBV7-3	TRBD2	few	TGTGCCAGCAGCTTAAGTTCTCAGCGGGGCCCCTACAATGAGCAGTTCTTC	CASSLSSQRGPYNEQFF
13	TRBJ1-2	TRBV7-2	NA	NA	TGTGCCAGCAGCTATGACAGTTTACGAGGCTACACCTTC	CASSYDSLRGYTF
14	TRBJ1-1	TRBV6-5	TRBD1	NA	TGTGCCAGCAGGAGGGGGCACGGAAACACTGAAGCTTTCTTT	CASRRGHGNTEAFF
16	TRBJ2-1	TRBV12-3/TRBV12-4	TRBD2	NA	TGTGCCAGCAGTTCCCTTGGAGCGGGAGTGGGAAATGAGCAGTTCTTC	CASSSLGAGVGNEQFF
17	TRBJ2-7	TRBV12-3/TRBV12-4	NA	few	TGTGCCAGCAGTTTAGGAAGAAGTGGGCTCCGAGCCTACGAGCAGTACTTC	CASSLGRSGLRAYEQYF
15	TRBJ1-6	TRBV6-2/TRBV6-3	TRBD1	NA	TGTGCCAGCAGTTACTTCGGACAGGGGGATTCACCCCTCCACTTT	CASSYFGQGDSPLHF
12	TRBJ2-7	TRBV20-1	NA	NA	TGCAGTGCTAGAGGGCAGAGTTACGAGCAGTACTTC	CSARGQSYEQYF
11	TRBJ2-7	TRBV20-1	NA	few	TGCAGTGCTAGATACGTGACCGAGCAGTACTTC	CSARYVTEQYF
14	TRBJ2-5	TRBV4-1	NA	few	TGCGCCAGCAGCCAAGGGGCAGGGCTAGAGACCCAGTACTTC	CASSQGAGLETQYF
16	TRBJ1-2	TRBV12-3/TRBV12-4	NA	NA	TGTGCCAGCAGCAAACCACAGGGACCCCTGGAATATGGCTACACCTTC	CASSKPQGPLEYGYTF
16	TRBJ1-2	TRBV4-1	NA	NA	TGCGCCAGCAGCCAAGAAGGTTCACAGGGTGACTATGGCTACACCTTC	CASSQEGSQGDYGYTF
9	TRBJ2-4	TRBV6-2/TRBV6-3	NA	few	TGTGCCAGCGGGTACATTCAGTACTTC	CASGYIQYF
15	TRBJ2-3	TRBV4-1	TRBD2	many	TGCGCCAGCAGCCTAAGACTAGCGGGGGCAGATACGCAGTATTTT	CASSLRLAGADTQYF
15	TRBJ2-1	TRBV6-5	TRBD2	few	TGTGCCAGCAGTCGGACTAGCCCTACTATCAATGAGCAGTTCTTC	CASSRTSPTINEQFF
18	TRBJ2-1	TRBV4-1	NA	NA	TGCGCCAGCAGCCAAAGAACCGGGGCAGGGAGCTCCTACAATGAGCAGTTCTTC	CASSQRTGAGSSYNEQFF
21	TRBJ2-1	TRBV6-2/TRBV6-3	TRBD2	few	TGTGCCAGCAGTCAGATTCTCACCACGATGTTAGCGGGAGGAACCTACAATGAGCAGTTCTTC	CASSQILTTMLAGGTYNEQFF
16	TRBJ2-7	TRBV27	NA	NA	TGTGCCAGCAGTTTACGCCCAGAGTCCCTCATATACGAGCAGTACTTC	CASSLRPESLIYEQYF
13	TRBJ2-3	TRBV2	NA	NA	TGTGCCAGCAAACGGGGATACACAGATACGCAGTATTTT	CASKRGYTDTQYF
16	TRBJ2-1	TRBV5-1	NA	NA	TGCGCCAGCAGCTCAGGCACGGGTTCCCCCTACAATGAGCAGTTCTTC	CASSSGTGSPYNEQFF
14	TRBJ1-4	TRBV24-1	TRBD1	NA	TGTGCCACCAGTGACGGACAGGGCTTTGAAAAACTGTTTTTT	CATSDGQGFEKLFF
11	TRBJ1-1	TRBV28	NA	few	TGTGCCAGCGAGGGTCTCAGGCAGACTTTCTTT	CASEGLRQTFF
16	TRBJ1-2	TRBV20-1	TRBD1	NA	TGCAGTGCTAGAGATCCCGAGAGGACAGGCCTTTATGGCTACACCTTC	CSARDPERTGLYGYTF
16	TRBJ1-1	TRBV11-2	NA	NA	TGTGCCAGCAGCTTAGGACGGTTTATCATGAACACTGAAGCTTTCTTT	CASSLGRFIMNTEAFF
11	TRBJ2-1	TRBV20-1	NA	NA	TGCAGTTCCTGGGAGTACAATGAGCAGTTCTTC	CSSWEYNEQFF
12	TRBJ2-1	TRBV6-5	NA	NA	TGTGCCAGCATAAGCTCCTACAATGAGCAGTTCTTC	CASISSYNEQFF
16	TRBJ2-3	TRBV29-1	NA	NA	TGCAGCGTTGAAGATGTCTACCGGGAACCCACAGATACGCAGTATTTT	CSVEDVYREPTDTQYF
14	TRBJ1-1	TRBV3-1	NA	NA	TGTGCCAGCAGCCAAGTCTCAGGTAGCACTGAAGCTTTCTTT	CASSQVSGSTEAFF
11	TRBJ1-1	TRBV12-3/TRBV12-4	NA	NA	TGTGCCAGCAGTTTAAGTCCTGAAGCTTTCTTT	CASSLSPEAFF
13	TRBJ2-7	TRBV7-9	NA	NA	TGTGCCAGCAGCTTAGCGTTAGCATACGAGCAGTACTTC	CASSLALAYEQYF
16	TRBJ2-6	TRBV20-1	TRBD1	NA	TGCAGTGCTAGGGGGACAGGGACAACTGGGGCCAACGTCCTGACTTTC	CSARGTGTTGANVLTF
14	TRBJ2-5	TRBV4-2	TRBD2	NA	TGTGCCAGCAGCCAAGATTCGGGGGGGGAGACCCAGTACTTC	CASSQDSGGETQYF
14	TRBJ1-2	TRBV12-3/TRBV12-4	NA	few	TGTGCCAGCAGTTGGGCAGGGGTACAGTATGGCTACACCTTC	CASSWAGVQYGYTF
15	TRBJ2-6	TRBV30	NA	few	TGTGCCTGGAGGTTAAGGGTTTCTGGGGCCAACGTCCTGACTTTC	CAWRLRVSGANVLTF
13	TRBJ2-3	TRBV7-9	NA	once	TGTGCCAGCAGCTTTGGAGAACCAGATACGCAGTATTTT	CASSFGEPDTQYF
21	TRBJ2-3	TRBV4-3	TRBD2	NA	TGCGCCAGCAGCCAAGAAGGCCCACGGACCATAGCGGGAGGGCCGAGGCGGACGCAGTATTTT	CASSQEGPRTIAGGPRRTQYF
11	TRBJ2-1	TRBV29-1	TRBD2	NA	TGCAGCGTCTCGAGGACTAGTGAGCAGTTCTTC	CSVSRTSEQFF
15	TRBJ2-5	TRBV7-2	TRBD2	NA	TGTGCCAGCAGCTCTAGCGGGGGCTCCGTCTACAAGCAGTACTTC	CASSSSGGSVYKQYF
14	TRBJ2-5	TRBV7-8	NA	NA	TGTGCCAGCAGCACCGGGGCGGGGTATGAGACCCAGTACTTC	CASSTGAGYETQYF
14	TRBJ2-2	TRBV28	NA	NA	TGTGCCAGCATCATTAGGGGAAAGGGCGGGGAGCTGTTTTTT	CASIIRGKGGELFF
16	TRBJ1-6	TRBV20-1	NA	NA	TGCAGTGCTAGAGATGGGGGAAGGGGGGCCGGTTCACCCCTCCACTTT	CSARDGGRGAGSPLHF
21	TRBJ1-5	TRBV6-1	TRBD1	NA	TGTGCCAGCAAACTCGGGACAGGAAGATTTTTTGGAGCAGTGAGCAATCAGCCCCAGCATTTT	CASKLGTGRFFGAVSNQPQHF
14	TRBJ2-1	TRBV20-1	NA	NA	TGCAGTGCTAGCCCCCTGGGCGGATACAATGAGCAGTTCTTC	CSASPLGGYNEQFF
16	TRBJ2-4	TRBV28	NA	few	TGTGCCAGCGAACCCCAGGGGATGGGGTACGGAAACATTCAGTACTTC	CASEPQGMGYGNIQYF
14	TRBJ2-7	TRBV5-1	TRBD1	NA	TGCGCCAGCAGCCTTCGACAGGGGGAGGACGAGCAGTACTTC	CASSLRQGEDEQYF
14	TRBJ2-5	TRBV7-2	NA	NA	TGTGCCAGCAGCTCAGCAGGGTTGAGGGAGACCCAGTACTTC	CASSSAGLRETQYF
12	TRBJ1-4	TRBV5-1	NA	few	TGTGCCAGCAGCTTAGTGGGTGAAAAACTGTTTTTT	CASSLVGEKLFF
13	TRBJ1-4	TRBV7-9	NA	NA	TGTGCCAGCCGCCCGGAGTCTAATGAAAAACTGTTTTTT	CASRPESNEKLFF
17	TRBJ1-1	TRBV7-2	TRBD1	NA	TGTGCCAGCAGCCAGCAAGGGACAGGCCTTAAATACGGTGAAGCTTTCTTT	CASSQQGTGLKYGEAFF
16	TRBJ2-3	TRBV15	NA	few	TGTGCCACCAGCAAGAGTGGCGGGCTATACACAGATACGCAGTATTTT	CATSKSGGLYTDTQYF
16	TRBJ2-7	TRBV27	TRBD1	few	TGTGCCAGCAGTTCCCGGACAGGGCCTAGCTCCTACGAGCAGTACTTC	CASSSRTGPSSYEQYF
12	TRBJ2-3	TRBV15	NA	NA	TGTGCCACCAGCGGGAGTCGATATACGCAGTATTTT	CATSGSRYTQYF
17	TRBJ2-1	TRBV5-1	NA	NA	TGCGCCAGCAGCTGGACGCCCTCCATACCGTCGGTTAATGAGCAGTTCTTC	CASSWTPSIPSVNEQFF